These 9 T cell receptor beta chains originate from one sample sequenced in a study of blood T cell repertoires in COVID-19. Measured with immunoSEQ multiplex PCR; TCRdb has only the in-frame clones, and not every one. Of 80,000 to 95,000 clones listed, around 86% were seen once; the top ten hold around a sixth. The sequenced material came from peripheral blood. These receptors all come from a woman of 80 years or more with active or convalescent COVID-19.

The CDR3 protein is CASTPDREKLPPNGTDTQYF. The CDR3, as DNA: TGTGCCAGCACTCCGGACAGGGAGAAGTTACCCCCTAATGGCACAGATACGCAGTATTTT. The V call is TRBV21-1, the J call TRBJ2-3; the table's D gene call, TRBD1, was not cross checked with the DNA. TRBV21-1 is flagged as a pseudogene. The CDR3 is made up of 20 amino acids.

The V and J genes are TRBV7-2 and TRBJ2-1; D unresolved. This CDR3 has 12 amino acids. Germline CDR1 reads SGHTA; CDR2 reads FQGNSA. V was trimmed by 5 bases and J by 15 bases, leaving 17 bases between them. The CDR3 DNA follows: TGTGCCAGCAGCCCTGACATTCTACGTCCGTTCTTC. Its translation is CASSPDILRPFF.

The rearrangement joins TRBV18 to TRBJ2-7; 11 bases are shared with TRBD2. The trim removed 6 bases at V and 5 bases at J, leaving 6 bases unmatched. The CDR3 is 14 residues long. From germline, CDR1 is KGHSH and CDR2 LQKENI. The CDR3 loop reads CASSKTSGSHEQYF. CDR3 bases: TGTGCCAGCTCTAAAACTAGCGGGAGCCACGAGCAGTACTTC.

The chain joins TRBV10-1 to TRBJ2-3, with TRBD1 identical over 9 bases. CDR3 length equals 15 residues. Per germline, CDR1 WNHNN and CDR2 SYGVQD (reference sequence). V trimming: 7 bases; J trimming: 0 bases; junction bases outside the gene matches: 5. The CDR3 nucleotides are TGCGCCAGCAACAGGGGGCCGACTAGCACAGATACGCAGTATTTT. Translating gives CASNRGPTSTDTQYF.

The chain carries TRBV9 and TRBJ2-7; TRBD1 agrees at 7 bases. The germline CDR1 and CDR2 sequences are SGDLS and YYNGEE. The CDR3 runs to 15 residues. Losses at the gene ends were 4 bases for V and 0 bases for J; bases not matched to a gene: 7. The CDR3 DNA sequence: TGTGCCAGCAGCTCAGGGGCAGGGGGCTCCTACGAGCAGTACTTC. Its protein is CASSSGAGGSYEQYF.

The genes are TRBV6-5 and TRBJ1-3; TRBD1 matches 7 bases. There are 15 residues in the CDR3. Germline V gene data show CDR1 as MNHEY and CDR2 as SVGAGI. Trimming took 2 bases from V and 9 from J; bases not matched to a gene: 10. The DNA for the CDR3 is TGTGCCAGCAGTTACCATGGGACAGCCGAAGGCACCATATATTTT. It is translated as CASSYHGTAEGTIYF.

The chain employs TRBV9 and TRBJ1-4, with D tentatively TRBD1 (6 bases). Germline V gene lookup returns CDR1 SGDLS and CDR2 YYNGEE. Trimming removed 4 bases from V and 1 base from J, with 14 bases in between. The length of the CDR3 is 16 residues. The CDR3 DNA reads TGTGCCAGCAGCCGAGGGGGGGCGCGAACTAATGAAAAACTGTTTTTT. It specifies CASSRGGARTNEKLFF. Full variable domain (outside the CDR3, taken from reference TRBV9 and TRBJ1-4): DSGVTQTPKHLITATGQRVTLRCSPRSGDLSVYWYQQSLDQGLQFLIQYYNGEERAKGNILERFSAQQFPDLHSELNLSSLELGDSALYFCASSRGGARTNEKLFFGSGTQLSVL.

The V call is TRBV30, the J call TRBJ1-1; 10 bases align to TRBD1. The CDR3 runs 12 residues. Looked up from germline, CDR1 is GTSNPN and CDR2 is SVGIG (reference sequence). The ends lost 5 bases at V and 7 bases at J; junction bases unmatched: 4. CDR3 sequence reads: CAWETGGGEAFF. In nucleotides, the CDR3 is TGTGCCTGGGAGACAGGGGGCGGTGAAGCTTTCTTT.

V gene TRBV18 combines with J gene TRBJ1-6; 7 nucleotides align to TRBD1. V lost 5 bases and J lost 6; bases outside the gene matches: 4. CDR1 and CDR2 (germline): KGHSH, LQKENI. The CDR3 length is 14 residues. This chain's CDR3 is CASSGDSLNSPLHF. The CDR3 bases are TGTGCCAGCTCAGGGGACAGTCTTAATTCACCCCTCCACTTT. The variable domain in full, with the rest retrieved from reference TRBV18 and TRBJ1-6, is NAGVMQNPRHLVRRRGQEARLRCSPMKGHSHVYWYRQLPEEGLKFMVYLQKENIIDESGMPKERFSAEFPKEGPSILRIQQVVRGDSAAYFCASSGDSLNSPLHFGNGTRLTVT.